This T cell receptor (beta chain) was observed in a study of blood T cell repertoires in COVID-19. Turning to the study itself: T cells, B-cell-depleted T cells, or PBMCs provided the cDNA or gDNA that served as material.

Germline CDR1 reads SQVTM; CDR2 reads ANQGSEA. The CDR3 is 15 residues long. V was cut by 4 bases and J by 0 bases, with 15 bases left in between. Assay used: immunoSEQ multiplex PCR; TCRdb lists only in-frame clones, some missing. The sample lists around 150,000 clones, roughly 87% occurring once. The rearrangement links TRBV29-1 to TRBJ1-1, with D hard to call. The material sequenced was peripheral blood. This clonotype was obtained from a woman in her sixties or seventies who had recovered from COVID-19. This CDR3 is CSVAEGWGMNTEAFF. The CDR3 DNA reads as TGCAGCGTTGCTGAGGGATGGGGAATGAACACTGAAGCTTTCTTT.